The sequence of this T cell receptor beta chain was determined in a study of regulatory T cells in long-lasting Graves disease. The CDR3 is 17 amino acids. Per the germline V gene, CDR1 is SNHLY and CDR2 is FYNNEI. The V end was cut by 4 bases, the J end by 0 bases, with 16 bases between. Described time point: newly diagnosed GD, antithyroid drugs for less than 3 months. PBMC-extracted RNA yielded the TCR library. Investigators prepared the TCR beta libraries by applying iRepertoire HTBI primers and Arm-PCR of CDR3 regions. One entry per CDR3 protein results from TCRdb running MiXCR on the multiplex PCR reads. The sample has roughly 420,000 distinct CDR3 sequences; approximately 14% are singletons. This sample was also put to use in a study of T cells in Graves' hyperthyroidism and ophthalmopathy.

The origin of this receptor is a woman aged 45-65 years with Graves disease. The chain combines TRBV2 with TRBJ2-1; tentatively, D is TRBD1 (6 bases). Sequenced here: peripheral blood mononuclear cells (PBMCs), sampled at new diagnosis, from a patient treated with antithyroid drugs. CDR3 in amino acids: CASSGLLQGSSYNEQFF. The CDR3 DNA reads TGTGCCAGCAGTGGCCTCCTACAGGGAAGCTCCTACAATGAGCAGTTCTTC.